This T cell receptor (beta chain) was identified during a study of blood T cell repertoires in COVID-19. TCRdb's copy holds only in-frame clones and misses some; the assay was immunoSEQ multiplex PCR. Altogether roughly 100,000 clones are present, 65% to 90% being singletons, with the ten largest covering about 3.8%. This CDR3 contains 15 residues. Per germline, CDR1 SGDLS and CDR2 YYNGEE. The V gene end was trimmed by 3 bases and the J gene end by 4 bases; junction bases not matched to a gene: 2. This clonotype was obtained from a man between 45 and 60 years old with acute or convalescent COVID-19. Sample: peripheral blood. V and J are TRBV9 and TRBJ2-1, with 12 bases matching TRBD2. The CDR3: CASSALAGGYNEQFF. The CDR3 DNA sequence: TGTGCCAGCAGCGCCCTAGCGGGGGGGTACAATGAGCAGTTCTTC.